This T cell receptor (beta chain) was retrieved from a study of cytomegalovirus exposure and HLA in healthy donors. Study findings and constraints: A link between a missense DCLRE1C variant and TCR beta V- and J-gene trimming emerged from a later analysis. Investigators reported 150 to 200 TCR beta chains as tied to cytomegalovirus. Some V segments could not be told apart, so they were left out, TRBV6-2 and TRBV6-3 among them.

V was clipped by 4 bases and J by 8 bases; unmatched bases: 7. Germline V gene data show CDR1 as SGHRS and CDR2 as YFSETQ. The CDR3 extends over 14 amino acids. About this clone itself: Its antigen is still unknown.

Researchers ran the PCR with 60 Vbeta and 13 Jbeta primers. Per the study methods: Later work found about 80 million unique TCR beta chains, with some 11 million shared. Sequencing used immunoSEQ multiplex PCR; TCRdb keeps in-frame clones, though not all of them. V and J calls and clone size are copied from that table; D and trimming were computed from the DNA. This table has 150,000 to 200,000 clones, approximately 86% appearing once. This chain uses TRBV5-1 with TRBJ1-4; 8 bases agree with TRBD1. This clonotype was obtained from a young woman in good health and CMV-seronegative. The sequenced sample consisted of PBMCs. The CDR3 spells CASSLTGDSEKLFF. CDR3 in DNA: TGCGCCAGCAGCCTGACAGGGGATAGCGAAAAACTGTTTTTT. Together with reference TRBV5-1 and TRBJ1-4, the CDR3 gives the full variable domain: KAGVTQTPRYLIKTRGQQVTLSCSPISGHRSVSWYQQTPGQGLQFLFEYFSETQRNKGNFPGRFSGRQFSNSRSEMNVSTLELGDSALYLCASSLTGDSEKLFFGSGTQLSVL.